This T cell receptor (beta chain) was recorded in a study of blood T cells in healthy people across ages. This CDR3 is 15 amino acids long. Germline V gene sequence: CDR1 LGHDT, CDR2 YNNKEL (reference sequence). Trimming took off 2 bases at V and 5 bases at J, with 13 bases between the two ends. Extraction of total RNA produced a minimum of 5 micrograms from each sample. A second PCR of 7 to 11 cycles used a sample-barcoded 5' primer and a J-beta primer mix. From each sample, at least 2.5 million paired-end reads containing CDR3 were obtained. MiXCR, run by TCRdb on the 5' RACE reads, gives a single entry per CDR3 protein. The sample comprises about 780,000 distinct CDR3 sequences, more than 35% of which are singletons, and 15% to 20% rests with the top ten.

This chain connects TRBV3-1 to TRBJ1-5, with D tentatively TRBD1 (6 bases). The sequence was collected from a man older than 75 in good health. Sequencing was carried out using blood. The CDR3 is CASSQNRDGYQPQHF. DNA of the CDR3: TGTGCCAGCAGCCAAAACAGGGACGGATATCAGCCCCAGCATTTT.